In this sample, the clone carrying this T cell receptor beta chain turned up many times. What it binds is not known. These data are taken from a study of T-cell reconstitution after alpha-beta-depleted transplantation in children. Preparation of the TCRbeta library involved a method that used unique molecular identifiers. From the PCR reads, TCRdb called clonotypes with MiXCR, one entry per CDR3 protein. The sample includes more than 200,000 distinct CDR3 sequences, about a quarter of them seen just once. General study points: Newly produced T cells mostly provided counts and TCRbeta diversity after one year, as hyperexpanded clones declined.

This receptor was obtained from a girl aged 2 to 10 with Fanconi anemia, due to receive a stem cell transplant. The sample consisted of PBMCs, taken before TCRalphabeta/CD19-depleted stem cell transplant.

CDR3 DNA: TGTGCCAGCAGCTTAGGTCCTAGCGGGAGGGCTGAGCAGTTCTTC. Protein: CASSLGPSGRAEQFF. The rearrangement joins TRBV7-2 to TRBJ2-1; TRBD2 aligns across 12 bases. Germline values: CDR1 SGHTA, CDR2 FQGNSA. This CDR3 spans 15 amino acids. Trimming cost V 1 base and J 9 bases; bases outside gene matches: 4.